This T cell receptor beta chain was sequenced during a study of control samples from healthy donors and cancer patients (dated by TCRdb to the early 2020s). The library was produced with the immunoSEQ multiplex PCR assay. Not all clones reach the TCRdb copy of this immuneACCESS table, which keeps in-frame sequences only. Checked studies attribute under half of the gap to unresolved V genes and leave the rest unexplained. This sample comprises 150,000 or so clones, 93% of them detected only once. The top ten clonotypes cover roughly 5.5% of the sample. In regard to this clone: Its antigen is unknown. Base qualities are not provided; no much larger clone lies one nucleotide away.

The germline V gene sets CDR1 to MDHEN and CDR2 to SYDVKM. From the cysteine up to the phenylalanine, the CDR3 has a length of 10 residues. Only CDR3 DNA is held: 30 bases, read in frame from base 1. V and J are truncated by 5 bases and 10 bases respectively, leaving an intervening sequence of 8 bases. Source material: blood. Recombination connected TRBV28 to TRBJ1-2, with the identity of the D gene unclear. This sequence was found in a man in his late teens or twenties in good health. The DNA sequence reads TGTGCCAGCAGTGGACTGATCTACACCTTC. This yields the protein CASSGLIYTF.